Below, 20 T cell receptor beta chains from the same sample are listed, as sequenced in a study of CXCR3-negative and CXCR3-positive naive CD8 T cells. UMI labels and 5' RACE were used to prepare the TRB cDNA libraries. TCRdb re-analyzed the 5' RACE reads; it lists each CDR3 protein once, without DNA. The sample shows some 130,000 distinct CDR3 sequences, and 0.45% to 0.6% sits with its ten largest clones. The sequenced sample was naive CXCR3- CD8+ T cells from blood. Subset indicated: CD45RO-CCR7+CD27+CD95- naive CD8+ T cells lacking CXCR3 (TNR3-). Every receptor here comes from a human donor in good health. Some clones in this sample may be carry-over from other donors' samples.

The CDR3 loop is CAWSRGLGTGELFF. The gene calls are TRBV30 and TRBJ2-2; TCRdb calls TRBD2, which cannot be checked without DNA. Germline-derived CDR1 and CDR2 are GTSNPN and SVGIG (reference sequence). The CDR3 spans 14 residues.

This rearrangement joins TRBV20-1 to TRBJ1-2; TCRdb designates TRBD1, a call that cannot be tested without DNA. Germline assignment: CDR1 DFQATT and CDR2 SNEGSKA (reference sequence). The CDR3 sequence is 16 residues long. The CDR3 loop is CSAPTGEIRANYGYTF.

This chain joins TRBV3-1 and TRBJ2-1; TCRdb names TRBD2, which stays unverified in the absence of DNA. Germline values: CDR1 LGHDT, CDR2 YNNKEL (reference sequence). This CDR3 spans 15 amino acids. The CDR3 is CASSQDRARYNEQFF.

The CDR3 loop is CASSSSGTANTGELFF. This chain uses TRBV7-8 with TRBJ2-2. The CDR3 is 16 amino acids. The V gene's germline CDR1 is SGHVS and CDR2 FQNEAQ.

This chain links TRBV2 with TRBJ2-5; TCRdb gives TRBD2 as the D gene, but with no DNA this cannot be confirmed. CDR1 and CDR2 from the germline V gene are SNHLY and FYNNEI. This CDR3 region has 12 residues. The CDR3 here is CAISGWRETQYF.

This CDR3 is CASSLGGGSGGYLVESYEQYF. This chain uses TRBV7-2 with TRBJ2-7; without DNA, the TCRdb call of TRBD2 cannot be checked. CDR3 length equals 21 residues. Germline V gene lookup returns CDR1 SGHTA and CDR2 FQGNSA. The whole variable domain, remainder taken from reference TRBV7-2 and TRBJ2-7, is GAGVSQSPSNKVTEKGKDVELRCDPISGHTALYWYRQSLGQGLEFLIYFQGNSAPDKSGLPSDRFSAERTGGSVSTLTIQRTQQEDSAVYLCASSLGGGSGGYLVESYEQYFGPGTRLTVT.

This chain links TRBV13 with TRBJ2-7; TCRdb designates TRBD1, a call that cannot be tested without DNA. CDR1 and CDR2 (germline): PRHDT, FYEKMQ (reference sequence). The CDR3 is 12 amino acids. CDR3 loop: CASSAHRGEQYF.

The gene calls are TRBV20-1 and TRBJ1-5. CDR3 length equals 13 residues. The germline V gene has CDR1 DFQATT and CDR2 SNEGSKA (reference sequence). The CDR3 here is CSARDLGNQPQHF.

CDR3 sequence reads: CASSLMSANTEAFF. This chain uses TRBV28 with TRBJ1-1. The germline gives CDR1 MDHEN, CDR2 SYDVKM. The CDR3 is 14 residues long.

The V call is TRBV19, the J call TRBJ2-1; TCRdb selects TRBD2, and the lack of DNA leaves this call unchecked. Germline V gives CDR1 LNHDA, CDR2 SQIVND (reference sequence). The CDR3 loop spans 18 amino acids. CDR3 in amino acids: CASSRAMPAGGPDNEQFF.

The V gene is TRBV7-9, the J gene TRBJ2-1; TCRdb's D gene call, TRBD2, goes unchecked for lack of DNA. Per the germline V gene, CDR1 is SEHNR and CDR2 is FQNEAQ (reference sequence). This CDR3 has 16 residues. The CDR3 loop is CASSSTVAGEVAEQFF.

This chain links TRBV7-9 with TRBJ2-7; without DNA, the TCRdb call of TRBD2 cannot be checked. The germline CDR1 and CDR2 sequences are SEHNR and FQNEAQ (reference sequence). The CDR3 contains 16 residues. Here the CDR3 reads CASSLGGLAGGYEQYF.

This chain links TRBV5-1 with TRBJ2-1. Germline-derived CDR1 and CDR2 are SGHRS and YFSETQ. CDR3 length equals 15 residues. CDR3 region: CASSFTRSSYNEQFF.

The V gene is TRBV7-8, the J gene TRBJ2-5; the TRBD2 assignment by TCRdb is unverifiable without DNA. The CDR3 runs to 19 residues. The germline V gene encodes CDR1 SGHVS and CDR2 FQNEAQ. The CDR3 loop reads CASSLGGILAGRYQETQYF.

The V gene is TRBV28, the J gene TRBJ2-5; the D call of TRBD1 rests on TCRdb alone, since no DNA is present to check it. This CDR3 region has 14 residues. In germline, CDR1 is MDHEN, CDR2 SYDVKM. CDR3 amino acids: CASSLGGGVETQYF.

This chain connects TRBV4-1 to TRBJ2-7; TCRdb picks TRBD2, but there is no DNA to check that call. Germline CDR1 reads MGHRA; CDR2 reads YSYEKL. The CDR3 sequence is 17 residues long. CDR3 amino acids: CASSQDLLAGGFYEQYF.

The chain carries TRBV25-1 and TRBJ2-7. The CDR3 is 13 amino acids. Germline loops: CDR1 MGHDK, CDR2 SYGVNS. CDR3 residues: CASSELGSYEQYF.

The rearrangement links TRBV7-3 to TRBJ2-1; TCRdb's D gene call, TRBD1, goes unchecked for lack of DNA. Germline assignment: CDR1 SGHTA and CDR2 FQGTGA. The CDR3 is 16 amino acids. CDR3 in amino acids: CASSPTLGQGAHEQFF.

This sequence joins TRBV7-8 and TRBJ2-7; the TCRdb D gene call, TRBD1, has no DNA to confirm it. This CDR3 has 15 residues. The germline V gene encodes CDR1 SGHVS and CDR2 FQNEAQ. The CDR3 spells CASSGGRAGVGEQYF.

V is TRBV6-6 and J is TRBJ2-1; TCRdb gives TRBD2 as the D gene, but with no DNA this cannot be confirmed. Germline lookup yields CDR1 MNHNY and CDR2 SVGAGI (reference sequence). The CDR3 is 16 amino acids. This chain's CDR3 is CASSYLRQEISDEQFF.